The 24 T cell receptor beta chains below come from one sample, sequenced in a study of cytomegalovirus exposure and HLA in healthy donors. With 60 Vbeta and 13 Jbeta primers, the PCR was carried out. Some clones are missing from TCRdb's copy, which holds only in-frame ones; the method was immunoSEQ multiplex PCR. The table includes under 150,000 clones, around 72% detected once. The sample comprised PBMCs. The receptors derive from a woman between 45 and 65 years old in good health and CMV-seropositive.

V and J are TRBV4-1 and TRBJ2-5; 7 bases align to TRBD1. This CDR3 is 14 amino acids long. Germline V gene lookup returns CDR1 MGHRA and CDR2 YSYEKL. After removal of 2 bases from V and 5 bases from J, the junction contained 5 bases not matched to a gene. The CDR3 loop reads CASSQYRGWETQYF. CDR3 DNA: TGCGCCAGCAGCCAATACAGGGGTTGGGAGACCCAGTACTTC.

This clone appeared a single time. V gene TRBV19 combines with J gene TRBJ1-2, with TRBD1 matching 7 bases. This CDR3 region has 15 residues. Germline V gives CDR1 LNHDA, CDR2 SQIVND (reference sequence). With V trimmed by 0 bases and J by 2 bases, 3 bases remained unmatched. The CDR3, as DNA: TGTGCCAGTAGTATAGACCCGACAGGGAACTATGGCTACACCTTC. It yields the protein CASSIDPTGNYGYTF.

The chain carries TRBV7-2 and TRBJ1-1; 7 nucleotides line up with TRBD1. The CDR3 contains 15 residues. After removal of 6 bases from V and 3 bases from J, the junction contained 10 bases not matched to a gene. Germline CDR1 is SGHTA and CDR2 is FQGNSA. Here the CDR3 DNA reads TGTGCCAGCAGATACACAGGGGTTTTGGACACTGAAGCTTTCTTT. Translated, it gives CASRYTGVLDTEAFF.

J is TRBJ1-1 and V is TRBV4-3, with TRBD1 identical over 7 bases. Germline CDR1 and CDR2: LGHNA and YSLEER. V shed 1 base and J 5 bases; nucleotides not matched to a gene: 4. This CDR3 is built from 14 residues. DNA for the CDR3: TGCGCCAGCAGCCAAGTAGGGGGCGGGACTGAAGCTTTCTTT. It specifies CASSQVGGGTEAFF.

This clone was found a few times. This chain links TRBV11-1 with TRBJ1-2; the D is unclear. The CDR3 loop spans 12 amino acids. The V and J ends lost 1 base and 4 bases respectively, with 4 bases between them. Germline CDR1 is SGHAT and CDR2 is FQDESV (reference sequence). The CDR3 here is CASSLGSYGYTF. As DNA, the CDR3 is TGTGCCAGCAGCTTAGGTAGCTATGGCTACACCTTC. The full variable domain, with the rest looked up from reference TRBV11-1 and TRBJ1-2, is EAEVAQSPRYKITEKSQAVAFWCDPISGHATLYWYRQILGQGPELLVQFQDESVVDDSQLPKDRFSAERLKGVDSTLKIQPAELGDSAMYLCASSLGSYGYTFGSGTRLTVV.

The gene calls are TRBV7-9 and TRBJ2-5; D gene ambiguous. Trimming stripped 5 bases from V and 1 base from J, with 2 bases between. The germline gives CDR1 SEHNR, CDR2 FQNEAQ (reference sequence). The CDR3 has 11 residues. CDR3 residues: CASSLQETQYF. DNA of the CDR3: TGTGCCAGCAGCCTCCAAGAGACCCAGTACTTC.

This chain joins TRBV18 and TRBJ1-2; perhaps TRBD1 as D (5 bases). Deletions cut 2 bases from V and 2 bases from J, with 9 bases between. There are 14 residues in the CDR3. Germline V gene lookup returns CDR1 KGHSH and CDR2 LQKENI. In nucleotides, the CDR3 is TGTGCCAGCTCACCAGGGGGGGACAACTATGGCTACACCTTC. Protein sequence: CASSPGGDNYGYTF.

This clone was counted only a few times. The chain couples TRBV2 to TRBJ2-1; 9 nucleotides align to TRBD1. V shed 6 bases, J shed 3 bases, and the junction held 6 bases outside the gene matches. The CDR3 spans 15 residues. The germline gives CDR1 SNHLY, CDR2 FYNNEI. The CDR3 DNA sequence: TGTGCCAGCAGCCGACCGGGACAGGGCTACAATGAGCAGTTCTTC. It specifies CASSRPGQGYNEQFF.

The rearrangement uses TRBV6-1 and TRBJ2-1, with 8 bases fitting TRBD2. CDR1 and CDR2 from the germline V gene are MNHNS and SASEGT. Trimming removed 4 bases from V and 10 bases from J; junction bases left unmatched: 6. The CDR3 totals 13 residues. The CDR3 sequence is CASSGLAGYEQFF. The CDR3 coding sequence is TGTGCCAGCAGTGGATTAGCGGGGTACGAGCAGTTCTTC.

The V call is TRBV10-3, the J call TRBJ2-2; the match to TRBD1 covers 10 bases. In germline, CDR1 is ENHRY, CDR2 SYGVKD. V lost 3 bases, J lost 6 bases, and 7 bases stayed unmatched. CDR3 length: 16 residues. CDR3 protein: CAISDRDRGWAGELFF. The CDR3 nucleotides are TGTGCCATCAGTGACCGGGACAGGGGTTGGGCCGGGGAGCTGTTTTTT.

The V and J genes are TRBV15 and TRBJ1-1; D unresolved. Germline CDR1 is LNHNV and CDR2 is YYDKDF (reference sequence). CDR3 size: 14 residues. Trimming took 3 bases from V and 1 from J, leaving 9 bases between them. The CDR3 reads CATSSLRANTEAFF. The CDR3 nucleotides are TGTGCCACCAGCAGTCTTCGCGCGAACACTGAAGCTTTCTTT. The full variable domain, in which reference TRBV15 and TRBJ1-1 provide the parts outside the CDR3, is DAMVIQNPRYQVTQFGKPVTLSCSQTLNHNVMYWYQQKSSQAPKLLFHYYDKDFNNEADTPDNFQSRRPNTSFCFLDIRSPGLGDTAMYLCATSSLRANTEAFFGQGTRLTVV.

The gene calls are TRBV2 and TRBJ2-5, with D tentatively TRBD1 (5 bases). Between the trimmed V and J ends, which lost 4 bases and 5 bases, there was a span of 17 bases. The CDR3 totals 15 residues. Germline loops: CDR1 SNHLY, CDR2 FYNNEI. This CDR3 is CASSVGRAGIETQYF. The CDR3, as DNA: TGTGCCAGCAGTGTAGGACGGGCAGGGATTGAGACCCAGTACTTC. Supplemented by reference TRBV2 and TRBJ2-5, the full variable domain reads EPEVTQTPSHQVTQMGQEVILRCVPISNHLYFYWYRQILGQKVEFLVSFYNNEISEKSEIFDDQFSVERPDGSNFTLKIRSTKLEDSAMYFCASSVGRAGIETQYFGPGTRLLVL.

This clone has only one observation. V is TRBV2 and J is TRBJ1-6, with 10 bases aligning to TRBD1. This CDR3 region has 15 residues. CDR1 and CDR2 from the germline V gene are SNHLY and FYNNEI. V trimming: 6 bases; J trimming: 4 bases; junction bases outside the gene matches: 3. The CDR3 DNA sequence: TGTGCCAGCAGGCCGGGACAGGGGTATAATTCACCCCTCCACTTT. As protein: CASRPGQGYNSPLHF.

This clone showed up just once. This rearrangement joins TRBV10-3 to TRBJ1-1; 9 bases fit TRBD1. With V trimmed by 4 bases and J by 7 bases, 7 bases remained unmatched. This CDR3 has 14 residues. Germline V CDR1 and CDR2: ENHRY, SYGVKD. CDR3 DNA: TGTGCCATCAGTGGGGGGGACAGGGACAATGAAGCTTTCTTT. This sequence encodes CAISGGDRDNEAFF.

The chain has TRBV21-1 and TRBJ2-1; TRBD2, the table's D call, lacks a check against the DNA. TRBV21-1 is a known pseudogene. This CDR3 contains 18 residues. The CDR3 loop is CASAPAVLAGVNYNEQFF. The CDR3 DNA is TGTGCCAGCGCTCCAGCGGTCTTAGCGGGAGTTAACTACAATGAGCAGTTCTTC.

This chain links TRBV4-3 with TRBJ2-3, with 10 bases fitting TRBD2. In germline, CDR1 is LGHNA, CDR2 YSLEER. The CDR3 totals 17 residues. The junction had 9 bases not matched to a gene; V was cut back by 1 base and J by 5 bases. The DNA of the CDR3 is TGCGCCAGCAGCCAAGCCAGCGGGGGGGCCTTGGTAGATACGCAGTATTTT. Translated: CASSQASGGALVDTQYF.

V gene TRBV5-1 combines with J gene TRBJ1-1, with 9 nucleotides matching TRBD1. The V gene's germline CDR1 is SGHRS and CDR2 YFSETQ. The ends lost 0 bases at V and 5 bases at J; junction bases unmatched: 14. The CDR3 loop spans 18 amino acids. CDR3 DNA sequence: TGCGCCAGCAGCTTGGCCCTGGGGACAGGGACGGACGGTACTGAAGCTTTCTTT. It specifies CASSLALGTGTDGTEAFF.

J is TRBJ2-1 and V is TRBV2; D gene ambiguous. The CDR3 runs 11 residues. Trimming took 6 bases from V and 6 from J, leaving 6 bases between them. Germline V gene data show CDR1 as SNHLY and CDR2 as FYNNEI. The chain's CDR3 is CASSFPNEQFF. DNA of the CDR3: TGTGCCAGCAGCTTCCCCAATGAGCAGTTCTTC.

This chain joins TRBV21-1 and TRBJ2-3; TRBD2, the table's D call, was not compared with the DNA. TRBV21-1 is noted as a pseudogene. The CDR3 loop spans 15 amino acids. The CDR3 is CASSKGRGGGDTQYF. Here the CDR3 DNA reads TGTGCCAGCAGCAAGGGTCGGGGGGGCGGGGATACGCAGTATTTT.

This clone was detected only a few times. The chain is built from TRBV5-6 and TRBJ2-5, with TRBD1 matching over 10 bases. V shed 3 bases and J 3 bases; nucleotides not matched to a gene: 2. The CDR3 totals 14 residues. Germline V gene lookup returns CDR1 SGHDT and CDR2 YYEEEE. The CDR3 loop reads CASSSTGGEETQYF. The CDR3 coding sequence is TGTGCCAGCAGCTCGACAGGGGGCGAAGAGACCCAGTACTTC.

The DNA of the CDR3 is TGCGCCAGCAGCCCGGGGGTAGCGGGGGCTGATGAGCAGTTCTTC. It encodes CASSPGVAGADEQFF. The V gene is TRBV5-1, the J gene TRBJ2-1; 9 bases agree with TRBD2. Germline CDR1 SGHRS, CDR2 YFSETQ. The CDR3 sequence is 15 residues long. Unmatched junction bases numbered 10, after V lost 4 bases and J lost 8 bases. Full variable domain (remainder filled in from reference TRBV5-1 and TRBJ2-1): KAGVTQTPRYLIKTRGQQVTLSCSPISGHRSVSWYQQTPGQGLQFLFEYFSETQRNKGNFPGRFSGRQFSNSRSEMNVSTLELGDSALYLCASSPGVAGADEQFFGPGTRLTVL.

This chain links TRBV28 with TRBJ2-7; tentatively, D is TRBD1 (6 bases). Trimming cost V 6 bases and J 0 bases, with 12 bases left between them. CDR3 length: 14 residues. Germline CDR1 reads MDHEN; CDR2 reads SYDVKM. CDR3 DNA: TGTGCCAGCAGGGGTCCGGGACACTCCTACGAGCAGTACTTC. It specifies CASRGPGHSYEQYF. Together with reference TRBV28 and TRBJ2-7, the CDR3 gives the full variable domain: DVKVTQSSRYLVKRTGEKVFLECVQDMDHENMFWYRQDPGLGLRLIYFSYDVKMKEKGDIPEGYSVSREKKERFSLILESASTNQTSMYLCASRGPGHSYEQYFGPGTRLTVT.

This sequence joins TRBV23-1 and TRBJ2-2; D is perhaps TRBD1 (5 bases). TRBV23-1 qualifies as an ORF whose function is uncertain. This CDR3 is built from 17 residues. V lost 0 bases and J 0 bases, leaving 11 bases between the germline ends. CDR3 coding DNA: TGCGCCAGCAGTCAATCGCGGAGCAGGGCGAACACCGGGGAGCTGTTTTTT. It codes for CASSQSRSRANTGELFF.

The V gene is TRBV7-3, the J gene TRBJ2-3, with D possibly TRBD1 on 6 matching bases. The CDR3 sequence is 14 residues long. CDR1 and CDR2 (germline): SGHTA, FQGTGA. Trimming took 5 bases from V and 4 from J, leaving 13 bases between them. The chain's CDR3 is CASSPGQPADTQYF. DNA of the CDR3: TGTGCCAGCAGCCCCGGACAGCCAGCAGATACGCAGTATTTT.